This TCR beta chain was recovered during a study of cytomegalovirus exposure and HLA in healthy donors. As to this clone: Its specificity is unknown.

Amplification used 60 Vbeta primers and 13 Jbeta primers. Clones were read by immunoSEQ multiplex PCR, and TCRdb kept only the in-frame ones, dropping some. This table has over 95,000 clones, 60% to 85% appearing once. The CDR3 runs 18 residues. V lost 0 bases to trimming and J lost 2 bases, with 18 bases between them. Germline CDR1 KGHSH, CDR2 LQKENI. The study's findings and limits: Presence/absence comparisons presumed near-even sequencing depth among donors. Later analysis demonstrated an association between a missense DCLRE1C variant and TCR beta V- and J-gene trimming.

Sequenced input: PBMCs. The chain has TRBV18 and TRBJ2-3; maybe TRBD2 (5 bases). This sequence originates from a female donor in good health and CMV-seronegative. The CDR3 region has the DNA TGTGCCAGCTCACCACCCGCTAGCTGGCCCCCTCCCACAGATACGCAGTATTTT. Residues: CASSPPASWPPPTDTQYF.